Below are 18 T cell receptor beta chains sequenced from a single sample in a study of cytotoxic CD8 clonotypes in ibrutinib-treated CLL. Clones were sequenced by immunoSEQ multiplex PCR, and TCRdb holds only the in-frame ones, with some missing. The sample shows about 200,000 clones, over 55% of them seen only once. This specimen was PBMCs, taken after 24 months of ibrutinib treatment. Receptor source: a human donor with chronic lymphocytic leukemia.

The rearrangement links TRBV7-6 to TRBJ2-7; 8 bases align to TRBD2. Germline V CDR1 and CDR2: SGHVS, FNYEAQ. J was trimmed by 6 bases and V by 5 bases; bases with no gene match: 24. The CDR3 has 19 amino acids. The DNA of the CDR3 is TGTGCCAGCAGCCCACGCCCCGTGCTTCCCGCGGGAGGAGGATTCGAGCAGTACTTC. Translating it yields CASSPRPVLPAGGGFEQYF.

This chain's CDR3 is CASSLRQGEVRSQHF. The DNA of the CDR3 is TGTGCCAGCAGCTTAAGGCAGGGGGAGGTGAGGTCCCAGCATTTT. The chain links TRBV7-2 to TRBJ1-5, with 7 bases that match TRBD1. This CDR3 contains 15 residues. The V segment lost 2 bases and the J segment 11 bases; nucleotides outside the gene matches: 12. Germline CDR1 and CDR2: SGHTA and FQGNSA.

This clone came up once. This chain uses TRBV30 with TRBJ1-5; tentatively, D is TRBD1 (5 bases). Germline CDR1 GTSNPN, CDR2 SVGIG (reference sequence). The CDR3 has 13 amino acids. With 0 bases removed from V and 9 bases from J, the gap between germline ends came to 12 bases. CDR3 in amino acids: CAWSVGRDGPQHF. DNA of the CDR3: TGTGCCTGGAGTGTAGGCAGGGATGGGCCCCAGCATTTT.

The chain has TRBV21-1 and TRBJ2-7; the D call of TRBD2 is as the table states it, not checked on the DNA. TRBV21-1 is labeled a pseudogene. CDR3 length equals 15 residues. CDR3 amino acids: CASSKGGLADYEQYF. CDR3 nucleotide sequence: TGTGCCAGCAGCAAAGGGGGACTAGCGGACTACGAGCAGTACTTC.

The chain links TRBV5-1 to TRBJ2-3; no clear D. The V gene's germline CDR1 is SGHRS and CDR2 YFSETQ. The V gene lost 6 bases and the J gene lost 0 bases, with 14 bases spanning the gap. This CDR3 is built from 15 residues. The CDR3 DNA is TGCGCCAGCACCTCGGACCCGTCAAGCACAGATACGCAGTATTTT. Amino acids: CASTSDPSSTDTQYF. Based on the CDR3 plus reference TRBV5-1 and TRBJ2-3, the full variable domain is KAGVTQTPRYLIKTRGQQVTLSCSPISGHRSVSWYQQTPGQGLQFLFEYFSETQRNKGNFPGRFSGRQFSNSRSEMNVSTLELGDSALYLCASTSDPSSTDTQYFGPGTRLTVL.

J is TRBJ1-1 and V is TRBV11-2; the match to TRBD1 covers 9 bases. Germline trimming cut 1 base from V and 5 bases from J; bases unmatched to any gene: 2. CDR1 is SGHAT and CDR2 is FQNNGV in the germline V gene. This CDR3 region has 14 residues. The CDR3 sequence: CASSLGTGVTEAFF. The CDR3 nucleotides read TGTGCCAGCAGCTTAGGGACAGGGGTGACTGAAGCTTTCTTT.

V is TRBV11-2 and J is TRBJ1-2; D might be TRBD1 (6 bases). The V gene's germline CDR1 is SGHAT and CDR2 FQNNGV. This CDR3 has 12 residues. Trimming shortened V by 7 bases and J by 7 bases, and 13 bases separated the two germline ends. The CDR3 coding sequence is TGTGCCAGCACCCCCGGGGGGCCTGGCTACACCTTC. It specifies CASTPGGPGYTF.

The chain carries TRBV7-8 and TRBJ1-1; D is uncertain. CDR3 size: 14 residues. Deletions cut 8 bases from V and 1 base from J, with 14 bases between. Germline CDR1 and CDR2: SGHVS and FQNEAQ. The CDR3 region has the DNA TGTGCCAGCGGACGGAGGGATCAGAACACTGAAGCTTTCTTT. This sequence encodes CASGRRDQNTEAFF.

This clone appeared once. The chain recombines TRBV4-2 with TRBJ2-7, with a tentative D call TRBD1 (6 bases). The germline CDR1 and CDR2 sequences are LGHNA and YNFKEQ. V was cut by 0 bases and J by 1 base, with 16 bases left in between. The CDR3 contains 17 residues. The DNA of the CDR3 is TGTGCCAGCAGCCAAGAGGCTCAGGGGTGGAGGTCCTACGAGCAGTACTTC. It codes for CASSQEAQGWRSYEQYF.

This CDR3 is CASSSTQVTYGYTF. CDR3 DNA sequence: TGTGCCAGCAGCTCGACACAAGTAACCTATGGCTACACCTTC. The chain couples TRBV2 to TRBJ1-2; D remains unclear. This CDR3 is built from 14 residues. V lost 6 bases and J 4 bases, leaving 15 bases between the germline ends. The germline V gene has CDR1 SNHLY and CDR2 FYNNEI. Using reference TRBV2 and TRBJ1-2 for the parts outside the CDR3, the full variable domain is EPEVTQTPSHQVTQMGQEVILRCVPISNHLYFYWYRQILGQKVEFLVSFYNNEISEKSEIFDDQFSVERPDGSNFTLKIRSTKLEDSAMYFCASSSTQVTYGYTFGSGTRLTVV.

The genes are TRBV7-2 and TRBJ1-3; D call uncertain. Trimming shortened V by 8 bases and J by 4 bases, and 12 bases separated the two germline ends. In germline, CDR1 is SGHTA, CDR2 FQGNSA. CDR3 size: 13 residues. The chain's CDR3 is CASSPAIGNTIYF. DNA for the CDR3: TGTGCCAGCTCTCCCGCTATCGGAAACACCATATATTTT.

This chain connects TRBV5-1 to TRBJ2-4; D may be TRBD1 (6 bases). CDR1 SGHRS and CDR2 YFSETQ come from the germline V gene. The V gene lost 0 bases and the J gene lost 0 bases, with 10 bases spanning the gap. The CDR3 is made up of 16 amino acids. The CDR3 here is CASSLGQEIAKNIQYF. The CDR3 nucleotides read TGCGCCAGCAGCTTGGGACAGGAGATAGCCAAAAACATTCAGTACTTC.

This chain uses TRBV19 with TRBJ2-1, with TRBD2 matching over 7 bases. Germline-derived CDR1 and CDR2 are LNHDA and SQIVND (reference sequence). The trim removed 0 bases at V and 4 bases at J, leaving 9 bases unmatched. The CDR3 totals 17 residues. The DNA for the CDR3 is TGTGCCAGTAGTATAGATGGGCGGGAGCTTAGTTACAATGAGCAGTTCTTC. Protein: CASSIDGRELSYNEQFF.

This clone was seen only a few times. The gene calls are TRBV7-9 and TRBJ2-3; tentatively, D is TRBD2 (6 bases). With 1 base removed from V and 2 bases from J, the gap between germline ends came to 10 bases. The germline V gene encodes CDR1 SEHNR and CDR2 FQNEAQ (reference sequence). The CDR3 length is 15 residues. Here the CDR3 DNA reads TGTGCCAGCAGCTTAGAACAGGACTACACAGATACGCAGTATTTT. Amino acids: CASSLEQDYTDTQYF.

This clone was picked up a small number of times. V is TRBV28 and J is TRBJ2-7; TRBD2 aligns across 7 bases. This CDR3 contains 16 residues. With 3 bases clipped from V and 6 bases from J, the junction kept 14 bases outside the gene matches. Germline CDR1 and CDR2: MDHEN and SYDVKM. The CDR3 spells CASSLAGEMVGVEQYF. In DNA, the CDR3 is TGTGCCAGCAGTTTGGCGGGAGAAATGGTAGGGGTCGAGCAGTACTTC.

The chain links TRBV7-5 to TRBJ1-2; no check of the table's D call, TRBD1, against the DNA was made. TRBV7-5 is given as a pseudogene. The CDR3 extends over 14 amino acids. CDR3 protein: CVRSLSSPGWGYTF. CDR3 nucleotide sequence: TGTGTCAGAAGCTTATCTTCTCCAGGATGGGGCTACACCTTC.

The V gene is TRBV28, the J gene TRBJ2-7, with D possibly being TRBD1 or TRBD2 (5 bases each). The V and J ends lost 5 bases and 2 bases respectively, with 13 bases between them. The CDR3 runs 14 residues. Germline CDR1 is MDHEN and CDR2 is SYDVKM. CDR3 nucleotide sequence: TGTGCCAGCAGTCAGCCCGGGGCCCCCTACGAGCAGTACTTC. Its translation: CASSQPGAPYEQYF.

This chain joins TRBV5-1 and TRBJ1-3; 9 nucleotides match TRBD1. This CDR3 comprises 14 residues. V shed 4 bases, J shed 4 bases, and the junction held 3 bases outside the gene matches. Germline CDR1 is SGHRS and CDR2 is YFSETQ. The CDR3: CASSGTGYGNTIYF. CDR3 DNA: TGCGCCAGCAGCGGGACAGGGTACGGAAACACCATATATTTT.